This record looks at one TCR beta chain sequence and its context. Additional DNA sequences in this sample encode the identical CDR3. Method: immunoSEQ multiplex PCR; TCRdb's copy keeps in-frame clones and lacks some. Seen here are fewer than 300,000 clones, roughly 80% observed once, and the top ten hold more than 4%. Grouping used clinical history reported by participants in a survey and questionnaire. V was shortened by 0 bases and J by 5 bases, with 8 bases between the two germline ends. The germline gives CDR1 SGHRS, CDR2 YFSETQ. This CDR3 region has 13 residues. This sample was taken from a study of blood T cell repertoires in COVID-19. Study background: COVID-19 samples collected from the United States, Italy and Spain covered acute and convalescent phases. PBMCs, B-cell-depleted T cells, or T cells provided the cDNA or gDNA that made up the material.

V gene TRBV5-1 combines with J gene TRBJ1-2; D is ambiguous. Sequences were obtained from PBMCs or T cells enriched from blood (not recorded which). This receptor was identified in a man aged 35-49 years who had been exposed to COVID-19. The CDR3 DNA reads TGCGCCAGCAGCTTGGAGGCGGGGTATGGCTACACCTTC. Translated, it gives CASSLEAGYGYTF.